A selection of T cell receptor beta chains follows, all from one sample in a study of CD8 T cells in Susac syndrome. A single record per CDR3 protein comes from TCRdb applying MiXCR to the immunoSEQ multiplex PCR reads. The sample yields about 80,000 distinct CDR3 sequences, 85% to 95% seen once. The specimen was CD8+ T cells from PBMCs. Receptors were obtained from a human donor in good health. The CDR3 runs from the conserved cysteine through the conserved F or W. Each record gives: clone size, V gene, J gene, D gene, CDR3 protein, CDR3 DNA. The D gene is left open where the match is weak. Only some rows state a clone size, as once, few, many or a class for expanded clones.

NA	TRBV18	TRBJ2-1	NA	CASSPEVREDEQFF	TGTGCCAGCTCACCAGAAGTCAGGGAGGATGAGCAGTTCTTC
few	TRBV5-1	TRBJ2-1	NA	CASSPRDRLKQFF	TGCGCCAGCAGCCCACGGGACCGATTAAAGCAGTTCTTC
NA	TRBV4-1	TRBJ2-5	TRBD2	CASSQDEAPGLEETQYF	TGCGCCAGCAGCCAAGACGAAGCCCCGGGACTAGAAGAGACCCAGTACTTC
once	TRBV27	TRBJ2-1	NA	CASSLSWGLSYNEQFF	TGTGCCAGCAGTTTATCATGGGGGCTCTCCTACAATGAGCAGTTCTTC
NA	TRBV7-6	TRBJ2-7	NA	CASSLLGATTYEQYF	TGTGCCAGCAGCTTACTAGGGGCGACTACCTACGAGCAGTACTTC
NA	TRBV27	TRBJ1-5	NA	CASGKGNQPQHF	TGTGCCAGCGGGAAGGGGAATCAGCCCCAGCATTTT
NA	TRBV5-1	TRBJ1-1	NA	CASSLEGALAFF	TGCGCCAGCAGCTTGGAAGGGGCATTGGCTTTCTTT
NA	TRBV29-1	TRBJ2-1	TRBD1	CSATGADYNEQFF	TGCAGCGCAACAGGGGCCGACTACAATGAGCAGTTCTTC
few	TRBV7-9	TRBJ2-3	TRBD1	CASSSRTGAQYF	TGTGCCAGCAGTTCTCGGACAGGGGCGCAGTATTTT
NA	TRBV5-1	TRBJ1-1	NA	CASSDDGGTEAFF	TGCGCCAGCAGCGATGACGGGGGGACTGAAGCTTTCTTT
NA	TRBV24-1	TRBJ2-1	TRBD1	CATSDLPGQGKDEQFF	TGTGCCACCAGTGACCTACCGGGACAGGGGAAAGATGAGCAGTTCTTC
NA	TRBV5-4	TRBJ1-1	TRBD1	CASSPGQGWEGTEAFF	TGTGCCAGCAGCCCGGGACAGGGGTGGGAGGGCACTGAAGCTTTCTTT
NA	TRBV20-1	TRBJ1-2	NA	CSAGVPYGYTF	TGCAGTGCCGGGGTCCCCTATGGCTACACCTTC
NA	TRBV7-9	TRBJ1-5	NA	CASSVEFGNQPQHF	TGTGCCAGCAGCGTGGAATTCGGCAATCAGCCCCAGCATTTT
few	TRBV9	TRBJ2-1	NA	CASSVVTVRGYNEQFF	TGTGCCAGCAGCGTAGTGACCGTCCGGGGGTACAATGAGCAGTTCTTC